Below, 19 T cell receptor beta chains from the same sample are listed, as sequenced in a study of T cell responses to AZD1222 COVID-19 vaccine. Only in-frame clones appear in the TCRdb table, and some are missing; sequencing was by immunoSEQ multiplex PCR. Among approximately 130,000 clones listed, 90% were seen once. This specimen consisted of peripheral blood, obtained on day 0 of AZD1222 vaccination. The origin of the receptors is an adult in good health.

This chain connects TRBV7-3 to TRBJ1-3; TRBD1 might be the D (6 bases). CDR1 is SGHTA and CDR2 is FQGTGA in the germline V gene. V lost 2 bases and J lost 4, with 12 bases in between. This CDR3 has 15 amino acids. CDR3 DNA: TGTGCCAGCAGCTTATCACAGGGCTCCGGAAACACCATATATTTT. Protein product: CASSLSQGSGNTIYF.

J is TRBJ2-2 and V is TRBV7-3; D is ambiguous. Trimming removed 5 bases from V and 0 bases from J, with 10 bases in between. Germline V lookup: CDR1 SGHTA, CDR2 FQGTGA. The CDR3 has 15 residues. The CDR3 sequence is CASSPIPANTGELFF. The CDR3, as DNA: TGTGCCAGCAGCCCGATTCCTGCGAACACCGGGGAGCTGTTTTTT.

The rearrangement uses TRBV4-2 and TRBJ2-1; a possible D gene is TRBD1 (5 bases). With 0 bases removed from V and 0 bases from J, the gap between germline ends came to 6 bases. This CDR3 region has 15 residues. Germline CDR1 reads LGHNA; CDR2 reads YNFKEQ. The CDR3 DNA reads as TGTGCCAGCAGCCAAGACAGGGCCTCCTACAATGAGCAGTTCTTC. Protein: CASSQDRASYNEQFF.

The chain uses TRBV28 and TRBJ2-1; 13 nucleotides match TRBD2. The CDR3 has 18 residues. Per germline, CDR1 MDHEN and CDR2 SYDVKM. With V trimmed by 2 bases and J by 6 bases, 10 bases remained unmatched. CDR3 sequence: CASSLARWTSGRGNEQFF. For the CDR3, the DNA is TGTGCCAGCAGTTTAGCCCGATGGACTAGCGGGAGAGGCAATGAGCAGTTCTTC.

J is TRBJ1-4 and V is TRBV11-2; D is unresolved. CDR1 and CDR2 (germline): SGHAT, FQNNGV. The V end was cut by 3 bases, the J end by 8 bases, with 7 bases between. This CDR3 region has 12 residues. CDR3 loop: CASSFLREKLFF. CDR3 in DNA: TGTGCCAGCAGCTTCCTCCGGGAAAAACTGTTTTTT.

The V gene is TRBV5-4, the J gene TRBJ2-5; D may be TRBD2 (6 bases). CDR3 length: 15 amino acids. V dropped 0 bases and J dropped 4 bases, with 13 bases sitting between them. Germline-derived CDR1 and CDR2 are SGHNT and YYREEE (reference sequence). The chain's CDR3 is CASSLAQTSAETQYF. The CDR3, as DNA: TGTGCCAGCAGCTTGGCGCAGACTAGTGCAGAGACCCAGTACTTC.

A single count supports this clone. V is TRBV5-1 and J is TRBJ2-7, with TRBD1 identical over 7 bases. The CDR3 totals 14 residues. The junction had 9 bases not matched to a gene; V was cut back by 4 bases and J by 5 bases. The germline V gene has CDR1 SGHRS and CDR2 YFSETQ. DNA for the CDR3: TGCGCCAGCAGCCCCCGGGACAGTTTTGACGAGCAGTACTTC. The encoded protein is CASSPRDSFDEQYF.

The V and J genes are TRBV28 and TRBJ2-1, with a tentative D call TRBD1 (5 bases). Trimming took off 8 bases at V and 6 bases at J, with 14 bases between the two ends. The CDR3 is 13 amino acids. Germline V CDR1 and CDR2: MDHEN, SYDVKM. CDR3 DNA: TGTGCCAGCTCTCGCAGGGTTCCCAATGAGCAGTTCTTC. Translating it yields CASSRRVPNEQFF.

In this sample, this clone turned up once. The rearrangement joins TRBV15 to TRBJ2-7; 7 bases match TRBD1. Trimming took 3 bases from V and 3 from J; bases not matched to a gene: 8. The germline gives CDR1 LNHNV, CDR2 YYDKDF (reference sequence). There are 15 residues in the CDR3. The DNA of the CDR3 is TGTGCCACCAGCAGGGACCCGGGACAGAACTACGAGCAGTACTTC. Its protein is CATSRDPGQNYEQYF.

The genes are TRBV2 and TRBJ2-5; D perhaps matches TRBD2 (5 bases). The CDR3 contains 15 residues. V lost 3 bases, J lost 4 bases, and 15 bases lay in between. Germline V lookup: CDR1 SNHLY, CDR2 FYNNEI. CDR3 in amino acids: CASSEVAGKLETQYF. The CDR3 DNA follows: TGTGCCAGCAGTGAGGTTGCGGGTAAATTAGAGACCCAGTACTTC.

The V gene is TRBV12-3 or TRBV12-4, the J gene TRBJ1-1; D call uncertain. The CDR3 is 11 residues long. Trimming shortened V by 5 bases and J by 3 bases, and 4 bases separated the two germline ends. This chain's CDR3 is CASSTDTEAFF. The CDR3 nucleotides read TGTGCCAGCAGTACGGACACTGAAGCTTTCTTT.

The rearrangement joins TRBV19 to TRBJ1-5; possible D gene TRBD1, 5 bases. The CDR3 spans 16 residues. Trimming removed 4 bases from V and 7 bases from J, with 20 bases in between. Germline CDR1 is LNHDA and CDR2 is SQIVND (reference sequence). The DNA for the CDR3 is TGTGCCAGTAGTACAGCCCCATCCGGGGGGGGACAGCCCCAGCATTTT. As protein: CASSTAPSGGGQPQHF.

This chain links TRBV2 with TRBJ2-7, with D perhaps matching TRBD2 (6 bases). Trimming cost V 5 bases and J 2 bases, with 10 bases left between them. The germline CDR1 and CDR2 sequences are SNHLY and FYNNEI. The CDR3 is 13 amino acids. The CDR3 DNA sequence: TGTGCCAGCAGTCTTGGGGGGACCTACGAGCAGTACTTC. This gives the protein CASSLGGTYEQYF.

This chain joins TRBV19 and TRBJ1-5, with TRBD1 matching over 9 bases. Germline V gene data show CDR1 as LNHDA and CDR2 as SQIVND (reference sequence). J was trimmed by 5 bases and V by 10 bases; bases with no gene match: 6. The CDR3 contains 13 residues. CDR3 protein: CATWDRVDQPQHF. The CDR3 nucleotides read TGTGCCACCTGGGACAGGGTAGATCAGCCCCAGCATTTT.

The chain combines TRBV7-2 with TRBJ2-1; TRBD2 aligns across 10 bases. The CDR3 consists of 17 residues. The ends lost 2 bases at V and 8 bases at J; junction bases unmatched: 12. Germline V gene sequence: CDR1 SGHTA, CDR2 FQGNSA. The DNA of the CDR3 is TGTGCCAGCAGCTTACATCCTAGCGGGAGTGTTAGCGATGAGCAGTTCTTC. This gives the protein CASSLHPSGSVSDEQFF.

This clone is a singleton in its sample. This sequence joins TRBV19 and TRBJ1-5; 7 bases agree with TRBD1. V was clipped by 2 bases and J by 4 bases; unmatched bases: 5. Germline V gene lookup returns CDR1 LNHDA and CDR2 SQIVND (reference sequence). The CDR3 is 15 residues long. The CDR3 region is CASSIRQGGNQPQHF. CDR3 nucleotide sequence: TGTGCCAGTAGTATACGTCAGGGGGGGAATCAGCCCCAGCATTTT.

V usage is TRBV12-5 and J usage is TRBJ2-5; tentatively, D is TRBD1 (5 bases). Germline V lookup: CDR1 LGHNT, CDR2 FRNRAP. V lost 7 bases and J 1 base, leaving 10 bases between the germline ends. This CDR3 spans 13 amino acids. CDR3 coding DNA: TGTGCTAGTGAGGGGTCGGGCCAAGAGACCCAGTACTTC. This sequence encodes CASEGSGQETQYF.

The genes are TRBV28 and TRBJ2-7, with TRBD2 identical over 7 bases. The germline CDR1 and CDR2 sequences are MDHEN and SYDVKM. V shed 4 bases, J shed 1 base, and the junction held 10 bases outside the gene matches. This CDR3 spans 16 amino acids. CDR3 in amino acids: CASSSPGGGHSYEQYF. The CDR3 region has the DNA TGTGCCAGCAGTTCCCCGGGAGGCGGTCATTCCTACGAGCAGTACTTC.

This sequence joins TRBV28 and TRBJ2-3; D remains unclear. The germline gives CDR1 MDHEN, CDR2 SYDVKM. The length of the CDR3 is 12 residues. V was clipped by 2 bases and J by 3 bases, with 3 bases between them. CDR3: CASSLITDTQYF. CDR3 DNA sequence: TGTGCCAGCAGTTTAATTACAGATACGCAGTATTTT.